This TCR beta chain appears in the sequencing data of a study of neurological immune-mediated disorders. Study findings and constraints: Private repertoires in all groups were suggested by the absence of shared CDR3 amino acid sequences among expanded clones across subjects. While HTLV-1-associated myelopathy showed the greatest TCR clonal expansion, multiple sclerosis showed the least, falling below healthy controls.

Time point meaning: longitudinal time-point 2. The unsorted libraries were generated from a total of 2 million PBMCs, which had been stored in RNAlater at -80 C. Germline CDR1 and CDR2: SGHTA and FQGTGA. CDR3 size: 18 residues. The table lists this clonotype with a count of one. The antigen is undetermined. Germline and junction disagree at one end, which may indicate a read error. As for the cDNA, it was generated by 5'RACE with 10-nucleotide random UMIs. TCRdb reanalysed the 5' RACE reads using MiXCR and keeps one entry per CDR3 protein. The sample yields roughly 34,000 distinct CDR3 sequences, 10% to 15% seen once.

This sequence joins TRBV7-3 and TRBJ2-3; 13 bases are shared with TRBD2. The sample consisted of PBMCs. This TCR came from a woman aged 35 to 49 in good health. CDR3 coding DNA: TGTGCCATCAGCTTAGAGGGCGGACTAGCGGGAGTCGCTGATACGCAGTATTTT. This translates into CAISLEGGLAGVADTQYF.